This TCR beta chain was captured in a study of T cells after yellow fever vaccination. The CDR3 has 13 residues. V was clipped by 7 bases and J by 0 bases, with 10 bases between them. 5'RACE template switching generated TCR cDNA, adding a universal primer site and UMIs. Each CDR3 protein is one row after TCRdb ran MiXCR on the 5' RACE reads. The sample lists 350,000 or so distinct CDR3 sequences, approximately 8% occurring once. Specimen: PBMCs, collected 35 to 50 days after the first yellow fever vaccination. The origin of this receptor is a man aged 18 to 30 who received the YFV17D yellow fever vaccine. This rearrangement joins TRBV12-3 or TRBV12-4 to TRBJ2-7; no firm D call. The CDR3 here is CASTSGISYEQYF. CDR3 nucleotides: TGTGCCAGCACCTCGGGCATCTCCTACGAGCAGTACTTC.